This T cell receptor beta chain emerged from a study of spatial heterogeneity in lung cancer. Study summary: Among detected sequences, beta-chain ones consistently exceeded alpha-chain ones in number. Each distinct TCR and UMI combination averaged more than ten appearances in raw reads.

This clonotype was seen repeatedly, ten times or more. Noted time point: sample taken at primary tumor resection. Whole RNA, which was extracted from tumor, nontumor lung tissue or frozen PBMC, was sequenced without any cell sorting. The donor population consisted of approximately 70 patients with untreated, early-stage non-small cell lung cancer. Trimming removed 4 bases from V and 1 base from J, with 11 bases in between. This CDR3 region has 15 residues. Germline CDR1 SGHRS, CDR2 YFSETQ. Unique molecular identifiers, one per molecule, were present on every TCR cDNA molecule. MiXCR, run by TCRdb on the 5' RACE reads, gives a single entry per CDR3 protein. The profile shows around 40,000 distinct CDR3 sequences, around 5.8% of them singletons.

Source: PBMCs, taken at surgery. This sequence joins TRBV5-1 and TRBJ2-2; possibly TRBD1 or TRBD2 for D (6 bases each). The receptor comes from a male donor with early-stage non-small cell lung cancer. The CDR3 region has the DNA TGCGCCAGCAGCCTAAGGGGGGAGAACACCGGGGAGCTGTTTTTT. Protein sequence: CASSLRGENTGELFF.